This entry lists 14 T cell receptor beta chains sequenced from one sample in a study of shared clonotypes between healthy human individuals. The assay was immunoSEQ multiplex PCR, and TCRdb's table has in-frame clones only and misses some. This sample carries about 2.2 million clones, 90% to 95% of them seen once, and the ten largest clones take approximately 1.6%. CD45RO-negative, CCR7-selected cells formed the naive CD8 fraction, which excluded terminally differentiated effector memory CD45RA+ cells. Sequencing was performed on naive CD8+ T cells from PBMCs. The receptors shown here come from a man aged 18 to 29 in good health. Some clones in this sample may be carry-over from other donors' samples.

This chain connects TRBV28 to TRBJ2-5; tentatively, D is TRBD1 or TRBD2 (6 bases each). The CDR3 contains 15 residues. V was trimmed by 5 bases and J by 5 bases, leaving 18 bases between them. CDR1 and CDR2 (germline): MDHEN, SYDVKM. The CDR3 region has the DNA TGTGCCAGCAGTCTAGGGTCTGGGGGGCTGGAGACCCAGTACTTC. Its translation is CASSLGSGGLETQYF.

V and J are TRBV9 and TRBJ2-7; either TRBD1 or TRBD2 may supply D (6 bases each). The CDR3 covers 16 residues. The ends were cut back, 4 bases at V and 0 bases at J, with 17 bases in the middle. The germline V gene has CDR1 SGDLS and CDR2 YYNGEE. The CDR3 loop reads CASSPHSGASSYEQYF. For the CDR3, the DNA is TGTGCCAGCAGCCCACATTCGGGGGCGAGCTCCTACGAGCAGTACTTC.

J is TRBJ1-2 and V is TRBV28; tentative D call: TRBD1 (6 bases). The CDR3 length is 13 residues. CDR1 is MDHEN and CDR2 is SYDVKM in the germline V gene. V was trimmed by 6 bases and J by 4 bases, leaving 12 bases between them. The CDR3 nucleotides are TGTGCCAGCAGGCAGGGGATTGGCTATGGCTACACCTTC. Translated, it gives CASRQGIGYGYTF.

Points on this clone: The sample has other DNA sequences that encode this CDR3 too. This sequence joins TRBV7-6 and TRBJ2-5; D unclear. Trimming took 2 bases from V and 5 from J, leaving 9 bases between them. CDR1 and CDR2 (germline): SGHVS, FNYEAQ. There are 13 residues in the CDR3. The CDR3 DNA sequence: TGTGCCAGCAGCTTAAGTCTAGGGGAGACCCAGTACTTC. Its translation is CASSLSLGETQYF. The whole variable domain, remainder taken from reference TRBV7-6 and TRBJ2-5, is GAGVSQSPRYKVTKRGQDVALRCDPISGHVSLYWYRQALGQGPEFLTYFNYEAQQDKSGLPNDRFSAERPEGSISTLTIQRTEQRDSAMYRCASSLSLGETQYFGPGTRLLVL.

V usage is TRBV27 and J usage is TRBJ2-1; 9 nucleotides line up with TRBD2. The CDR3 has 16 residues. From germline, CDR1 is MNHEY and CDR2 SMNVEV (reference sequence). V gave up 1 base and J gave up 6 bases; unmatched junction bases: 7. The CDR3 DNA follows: TGTGCCAGCAGTTTATACCTGGGCGGGGGGGGCAATGAGCAGTTCTTC. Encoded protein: CASSLYLGGGGNEQFF.

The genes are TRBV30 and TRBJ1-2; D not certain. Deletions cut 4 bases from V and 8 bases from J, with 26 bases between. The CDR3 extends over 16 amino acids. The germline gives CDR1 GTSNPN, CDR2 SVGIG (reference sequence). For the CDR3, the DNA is TGTGCCTGGAATTCTATCAGAGCGTTTTCGGAGGTCGGCTACACCTTC. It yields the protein CAWNSIRAFSEVGYTF. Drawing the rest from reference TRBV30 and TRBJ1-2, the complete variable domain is SQTIHQWPATLVQPVGSPLSLECTVEGTSNPNLYWYRQAAGRGLQLLFYSVGIGQISSEVPQNLSASRPQDRQFILSSKKLLLSDSGFYLCAWNSIRAFSEVGYTFGSGTRLTVV.

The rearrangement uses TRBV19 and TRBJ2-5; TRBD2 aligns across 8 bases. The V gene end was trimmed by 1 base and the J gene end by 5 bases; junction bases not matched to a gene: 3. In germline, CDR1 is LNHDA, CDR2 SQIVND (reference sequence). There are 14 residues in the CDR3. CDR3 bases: TGTGCCAGTAGTATAGCGGGAGGGATTGAGACCCAGTACTTC. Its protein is CASSIAGGIETQYF.

The CDR3 here is CASSVGDRLQPQHF. The CDR3 nucleotides are TGTGCCAGCAGCGTAGGGGACAGACTTCAGCCCCAGCATTTT. This chain joins TRBV9 and TRBJ1-5, with TRBD1 identical over 7 bases. V lost 0 bases, J lost 6 bases, and 3 bases stayed unmatched. This CDR3 comprises 14 residues. Germline loops: CDR1 SGDLS, CDR2 YYNGEE.

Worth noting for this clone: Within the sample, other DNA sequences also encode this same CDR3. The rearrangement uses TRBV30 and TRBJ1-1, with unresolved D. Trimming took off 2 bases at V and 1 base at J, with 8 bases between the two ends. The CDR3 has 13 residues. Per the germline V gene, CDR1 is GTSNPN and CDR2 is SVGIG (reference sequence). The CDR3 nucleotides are TGTGCCTGGAGTATTACGCGGAACACTGAAGCTTTCTTT. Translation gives CAWSITRNTEAFF. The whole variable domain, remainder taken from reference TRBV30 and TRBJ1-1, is SQTIHQWPATLVQPVGSPLSLECTVEGTSNPNLYWYRQAAGRGLQLLFYSVGIGQISSEVPQNLSASRPQDRQFILSSKKLLLSDSGFYLCAWSITRNTEAFFGQGTRLTVV.

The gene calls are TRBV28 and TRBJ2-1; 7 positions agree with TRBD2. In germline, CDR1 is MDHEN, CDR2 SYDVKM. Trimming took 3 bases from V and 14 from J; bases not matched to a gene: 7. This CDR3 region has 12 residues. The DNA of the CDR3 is TGTGCCAGCAGTTTCCCCCGCGGGAGTAAGTTCTTC. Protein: CASSFPRGSKFF. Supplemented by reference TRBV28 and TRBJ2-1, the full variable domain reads DVKVTQSSRYLVKRTGEKVFLECVQDMDHENMFWYRQDPGLGLRLIYFSYDVKMKEKGDIPEGYSVSREKKERFSLILESASTNQTSMYLCASSFPRGSKFFGPGTRLTVL.

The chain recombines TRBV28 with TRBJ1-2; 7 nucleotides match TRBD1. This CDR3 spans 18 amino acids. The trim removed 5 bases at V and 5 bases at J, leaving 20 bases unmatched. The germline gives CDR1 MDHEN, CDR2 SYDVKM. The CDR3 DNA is TGTGCCAGCAGTCCGTCTCCGACAGGGCCGAGGGTGGGGTATGGCTACACCTTC. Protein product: CASSPSPTGPRVGYGYTF.

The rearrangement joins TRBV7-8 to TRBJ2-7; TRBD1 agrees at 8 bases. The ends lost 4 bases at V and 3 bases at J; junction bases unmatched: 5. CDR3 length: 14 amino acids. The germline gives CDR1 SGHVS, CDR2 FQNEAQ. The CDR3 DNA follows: TGTGCCAGCAGCTCCAGACAGGGGATCTACGAGCAGTACTTC. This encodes CASSSRQGIYEQYF.

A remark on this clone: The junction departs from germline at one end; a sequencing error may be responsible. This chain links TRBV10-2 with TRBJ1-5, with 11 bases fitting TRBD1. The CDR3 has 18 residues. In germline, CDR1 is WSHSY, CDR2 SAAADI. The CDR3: CASSDPGPGQGVGQPQHF. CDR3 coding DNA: TGCGCCAGTAGTGACCCGGGTCCGGGACAGGGGGTCGGTCAGCCCCAGCATTTT.

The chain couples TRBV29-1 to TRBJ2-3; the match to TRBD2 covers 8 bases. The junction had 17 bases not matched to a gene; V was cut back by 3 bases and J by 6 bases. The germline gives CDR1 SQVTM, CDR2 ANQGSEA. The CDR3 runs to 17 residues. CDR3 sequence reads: CSVDSVGSGSPWDTQYF. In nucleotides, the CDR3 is TGCAGCGTTGACTCCGTGGGAAGCGGGAGCCCATGGGATACGCAGTATTTT.